This entry concerns a single T cell receptor (beta chain). Its antigen is still unknown. Base qualities are missing; no much larger clone stands one base away. The data derive from a study of blood T cell repertoires in COVID-19 (TCRdb year 2020). As for the study more broadly: Collaborator samples came from the United States, Italy and Spain and covered acute and convalescent phases of COVID-19. The prospective study material was composed of cDNA or gDNA derived from T cells, B-cell-depleted T cells, or PBMCs. Subjects who had been exposed to COVID-19, were actively infected with it, or had recovered from it provided the deeply sampled blood TCRbeta repertoires that made up the dataset. The repertoires were released in a freely available public database meant as a resource for research on the immune response to SARS-CoV-2. The samples were drawn from the first 160 participants of the ongoing ImmuneRACE study and from some 1,300 subjects provided by 6 global collaborators. Nearly every sample came with metadata listing a de-identified subject ID, COVID-19 status, age in years and sex. HLA class I and class II types, where available, came from metadata supplied by the sample provider rather than from assay-based typing. The paper's findings and limits, for the study overall: Clinical and demographic metadata were provided uncurated, with the amount varying by source and participant.

Whole blood was collected in K2EDTA tubes by collaborating institutions according to the institutions' own protocols. Collaborator samples were shipped for TCRbeta analysis as frozen whole blood, isolated PBMCs, or DNA extracted from either sample type. From a lookup of the germline V gene, CDR1 and CDR2 are SGHRS and YFSETQ. The CDR3 covers 12 residues, taking in both the cysteine and the phenylalanine. The DNA shown is the 36-base CDR3, in frame from base 1. Deletion took 6 bases off V and 6 bases off J, with a span of 11 bases between the germline ends. The immunoSEQ Assay, a bias-controlled multiplex PCR, was used to amplify TCRbeta CDR3 regions from genomic DNA. The authors' pipeline ran thus. The number of nucleated cells in each sample was estimated from the amplification of reference gene primers within the assay. To quantify the absolute abundance of each unique TCRbeta CDR3 rearrangement, sequence reads were collapsed and filtered. For each sample, productive Simpson clonality was calculated by taking the square root of Simpson's diversity index across productive rearrangements. TCRdb retrieved this table from immuneACCESS and kept in-frame rearrangements only. Not all clones are present; in checked studies, unresolved V genes account for under half, and no reason is known for the remainder. V, J and clone size are taken as reported in that table, and D and trimming were inferred from the DNA itself. Recorded for this sample are 220,000 or so clones; 80% of them occurred a single time. 5.5% of the sample goes to the ten largest clones.

The sample was peripheral blood. The chain uses TRBV5-1 and TRBJ2-3, and the D gene may be TRBD2, 7 bases matching. The receptor comes from a woman aged 70-85 years with acute or convalescent COVID-19. CDR3 sequence: CASTRGADTQYF. The DNA sequence reads TGCGCCAGCACCCGGGGGGCGGATACGCAGTATTTT.